This entry is about one TCR beta chain. This clonotype was counted ten times or more. Its antigen remains undetermined. Base qualities are not provided; no much larger clone lies one nucleotide away. Receptor amplification or capture employed RT-PCR. TCRdb records Illumina HiSeq 2500 as the sequencer. TCRdb redid the processing of the public reads, applying fastp at Q25 and MiXCR, and retained in-frame beta chains. Each entry is one CDR3 protein sequence, shown with its most common DNA and genes. Present in this sample are 550,000 to 650,000 distinct CDR3 sequences, over 9.5% of which were seen just once. About a tenth of the sample rests with the top ten. This sample was taken from a study of response to subunit inactivated influenza vaccine (dated by TCRdb to the late 2010s). For context, the study as a whole: To follow how T cells responded to a trivalent subunit inactivated influenza vaccine, the researchers relied on deep quantitative profiling of the T cell receptor repertoire.

Overall study outcomes, separate from this receptor: The authors proposed that each seasonal influenza vaccination may bring in only a limited number of new T cells.

V is trimmed back by 10 bases and J by 3 bases, and the junction contains 10 bases that no gene match accounts for. The cysteine opens and the phenylalanine closes a CDR3 of 14 amino acids. The read is trimmed to its CDR3 DNA, 42 bases read in frame from base 1. CDR1 and CDR2, per the germline V gene, are ENHRY and SYGVKD. This clonotype originated in a man aged 45-65 years who received an inactivated influenza vaccine. Donor details come from another sample of the same person, matched by shared clones. Rearrangement joined TRBV10-3 to TRBJ2-3, and TRBD1 matches 7 of the central bases. This specimen consisted of PBMCs from blood, obtained on the day of vaccination. CDR3 region: CATGAQGWTDTQYF. The DNA reads TGTGCCACCGGGGCACAGGGGTGGACAGATACGCAGTATTTT.